This T cell receptor (beta chain) was profiled in a study of technical replicates of blood from several donors (dated by TCRdb to the late 2010s). Of note for this clone: Its antigen has not been determined. No much larger clone is present one base from it, and per-base qualities are unavailable.

The method behind the library was the immunoSEQ multiplex PCR assay. The immuneACCESS repertoire file appears here via TCRdb, limited to in-frame rearrangements. These files lack a portion of the clones; in checked studies, under half of the deficit traces to unresolved V genes, and the cause of the others is not known. The sample table lists approximately 79,000 clones, roughly 94% of them with a count of one. The ten largest clones represent around 0.24% of the sample. V and J are trimmed by 7 bases and 2 bases, and the gene matches miss 8 bases of the junction. There are 15 amino acids in the CDR3, from cysteine to phenylalanine inclusive. The kept DNA is CDR3 alone, 45 bases in frame from the first base. The germline V gene (reference sequence) specifies SGHNT as CDR1 and YYREEE as CDR2.

This receptor was taken from a human donor in good health. The sequence is built from TRBV5-4 and TRBJ2-7; 11 bases in the junction line up with TRBD2. Sequenced material: T cells isolated from PBMCs. CDR3 loop: CASSGLAGDTYEQYF. DNA sequence: TGTGCCAGCTCCGGACTAGCGGGTGATACCTACGAGCAGTACTTC.